This T cell receptor beta chain comes out of a study of T cell responses to AZD1222 COVID-19 vaccine. Generated by immunoSEQ multiplex PCR, the TCRdb table keeps only in-frame clones and is missing some. The repertoire has about 150,000 clones, roughly 91% of them found once; the top ten carry around 6.3%. Findings and caveats of the study: Donors, mostly white British, included more females; clonal diversity was possibly underestimated.

On this clone: Its target is not known.

The CDR3 runs to 16 residues. Germline values: CDR1 MGHDK, CDR2 SYGVNS. Trimming shortened V by 4 bases and J by 1 base, and 16 bases separated the two germline ends. The chain employs TRBV25-1 and TRBJ1-1; D might be TRBD1 (6 bases). The receptor was isolated from an adult who received the AZD1222 COVID-19 vaccine. The specimen was peripheral blood, collected 28 days after the second AZD1222 dose. The CDR3 reads CASSGTWGAGNTEAFF. The CDR3 region has the DNA TGTGCCAGCAGTGGAACGTGGGGGGCCGGGAACACTGAAGCTTTCTTT.